Below, 32 T cell receptor beta chains from the same sample are listed, as sequenced in a study of PD-L1 blockade in urothelial cancer. The repertoire was sequenced with immunoSEQ multiplex PCR; TCRdb's copy has only in-frame clones and lacks some. The table records 50,000 to 60,000 clones, over 70% of them present only once. The sequenced sample was PBMCs, obtained around atezolizumab (anti-PD-L1) treatment. The receptors derive from a man between 35 and 55 years old with urothelial cancer.

The V and J genes are TRBV19 and TRBJ2-7; perhaps TRBD2 as D (6 bases). In germline, CDR1 is LNHDA, CDR2 SQIVND (reference sequence). The V gene lost 4 bases and the J gene lost 6 bases, with 22 bases spanning the gap. This CDR3 comprises 16 residues. CDR3 DNA: TGTGCCAGTAGTAGAAGATCGGACGGGGGAAGGGTCGAGCAGTACTTC. It yields the protein CASSRRSDGGRVEQYF.

V is TRBV10-1 and J is TRBJ2-1; TRBD2 aligns across 9 bases. Germline loops: CDR1 WNHNN, CDR2 SYGVQD (reference sequence). V lost 5 bases to trimming and J lost 10 bases; unmatched junction nucleotides: 6. CDR3 size: 13 residues. CDR3 region: CASSYGLAREQFF. The CDR3 DNA reads as TGCGCCAGCAGTTATGGACTAGCGCGCGAGCAGTTCTTC.

This rearrangement joins TRBV4-1 to TRBJ2-2; a possible D gene is TRBD2 (6 bases). This CDR3 is built from 15 residues. Per the germline V gene, CDR1 is MGHRA and CDR2 is YSYEKL. Trimming removed 4 bases at V and 7 bases at J, with 16 bases between. CDR3 nucleotide sequence: TGCGCCAGCAGCCCACTCCCGGGAGTAGGCGGGGAGCTGTTTTTT. This sequence encodes CASSPLPGVGGELFF.

This sequence joins TRBV15 and TRBJ2-7; no firm D call. The CDR3 is made up of 13 amino acids. The V gene lost 1 base and the J gene lost 1 base, with 5 bases spanning the gap. The germline gives CDR1 LNHNV, CDR2 YYDKDF (reference sequence). CDR3: CATSRAQSYEQYF. The CDR3, as DNA: TGTGCCACCAGCAGAGCACAGTCCTACGAGCAGTACTTC.

The CDR3 nucleotides are TGTGCCAGCTCACCAAACCGGGCTAGCGGGACGATCGGGGAGCTGTTTTTT. Protein: CASSPNRASGTIGELFF. The rearrangement joins TRBV18 to TRBJ2-2, with 9 bases that match TRBD2. The germline V gene has CDR1 KGHSH and CDR2 LQKENI. The CDR3 loop spans 17 amino acids. V was pared by 2 bases and J by 7 bases, with 11 bases of the junction left unmatched.

This chain joins TRBV18 and TRBJ2-3; D is perhaps TRBD1 (6 bases). Trimming removed 3 bases from V and 6 bases from J, with 7 bases in between. CDR3 size: 12 residues. Germline V gene lookup returns CDR1 KGHSH and CDR2 LQKENI. CDR3 DNA: TGTGCCAGCTCACCTCAGGGGGATACGCAGTATTTT. Residues: CASSPQGDTQYF.

The CDR3 DNA follows: TGTGCCAGCAGTTTTCAGGGGGACTACGAGCAGTACTTC. This gives the protein CASSFQGDYEQYF. The chain links TRBV27 to TRBJ2-7, with 7 bases identical to TRBD1. V was pared by 3 bases and J by 3 bases, with 2 bases of the junction left unmatched. The CDR3 totals 13 residues. CDR1 is MNHEY and CDR2 is SMNVEV in the germline V gene (reference sequence).

About this clone itself: Because it lacks the conserved phenylalanine or tryptophan at the end, this CDR3 is likely a read error. J is TRBJ1-2 and V is TRBV30, with a possible D match to TRBD1 (5 bases). The CDR3 runs to 15 residues. V lost 5 bases, J lost 1 base, and 17 bases lay in between. Germline V CDR1 and CDR2: GTSNPN, SVGIG (reference sequence). CDR3 in amino acids: CAWWGSGLLNYGYTL. The CDR3 nucleotides read TGTGCCTGGTGGGGGTCGGGACTACTTAACTATGGCTACACCCTC.

The chain carries TRBV25-1 and TRBJ1-5; D is ambiguous. In germline, CDR1 is MGHDK, CDR2 SYGVNS. The CDR3 has 13 residues. The V end lost 4 bases, the J end lost 4 bases, and 8 bases lay between the germline ends. The CDR3: CASSATENQPQHF. Written as DNA, the CDR3 is TGTGCCAGCAGTGCCACAGAGAATCAGCCCCAGCATTTT. Full variable domain (outside the CDR3, taken from reference TRBV25-1 and TRBJ1-5): EADIYQTPRYLVIGTGKKITLECSQTMGHDKMYWYQQDPGMELHLIHYSYGVNSTEKGDLSSESTVSRIRTEHFPLTLESARPSHTSQYLCASSATENQPQHFGDGTRLSIL.

In regard to this clone: The junction departs from germline at one end; a sequencing error may be responsible. The V and J genes are TRBV25-1 and TRBJ1-2; 7 bases fit TRBD1. CDR1 MGHDK and CDR2 SYGVNS come from the germline V gene. The CDR3 sequence is 12 residues long. The CDR3 protein is CASSLDRVPFPF. In nucleotides, the CDR3 is TGTGCCAGCAGCCTCGACAGGGTACCGTTTCCCTTC.

V is TRBV5-1 and J is TRBJ2-2; D not resolved. The germline V and J ends were trimmed by 0 bases and 5 bases, with 5 bases remaining between them. This CDR3 contains 13 residues. Germline V gives CDR1 SGHRS, CDR2 YFSETQ. The CDR3 DNA sequence: TGCGCCAGCAGCTTGGACGGGACCGGGGAGCTGTTTTTT. Translated: CASSLDGTGELFF.

This clone showed up just a few times. This sequence joins TRBV19 and TRBJ1-5; a possible D gene is TRBD1 (6 bases). Looked up from germline, CDR1 is LNHDA and CDR2 is SQIVND (reference sequence). Trimming took off 9 bases at V and 10 bases at J, with 13 bases between the two ends. CDR3 length: 11 residues. DNA for the CDR3: TGTGCCAGCGGGGCCGGGACACCCCAGCATTTT. This sequence encodes CASGAGTPQHF. Complete variable domain (other parts from reference TRBV19 and TRBJ1-5): DGGITQSPKYLFRKEGQNVTLSCEQNLNHDAMYWYRQDPGQGLRLIYYSQIVNDFQKGDIAEGYSVSREKKESFPLTVTSAQKNPTAFYLCASGAGTPQHFGDGTRLSIL.

This chain links TRBV19 with TRBJ2-7, with D maybe TRBD1 (6 bases). CDR3 length: 15 residues. In germline, CDR1 is LNHDA, CDR2 SQIVND (reference sequence). The germline V and J ends were trimmed by 0 bases and 3 bases, with 12 bases remaining between them. The CDR3 loop is CASSIDTGISYEQYF. CDR3 nucleotide sequence: TGTGCCAGTAGTATAGACACAGGGATAAGCTACGAGCAGTACTTC. Based on the CDR3 plus reference TRBV19 and TRBJ2-7, the full variable domain is DGGITQSPKYLFRKEGQNVTLSCEQNLNHDAMYWYRQDPGQGLRLIYYSQIVNDFQKGDIAEGYSVSREKKESFPLTVTSAQKNPTAFYLCASSIDTGISYEQYFGPGTRLTVT.

V usage is TRBV2 and J usage is TRBJ1-1; 8 bases agree with TRBD1. Germline V lookup: CDR1 SNHLY, CDR2 FYNNEI. V gave up 6 bases and J gave up 1 base; unmatched junction bases: 7. The CDR3 covers 15 residues. This CDR3 reads CASSDQGARNTEAFF. The CDR3 DNA reads TGTGCCAGCAGCGACCAGGGGGCGAGGAACACTGAAGCTTTCTTT.

The V call is TRBV27, the J call TRBJ2-2; 9 bases align to TRBD2. Germline CDR1 MNHEY, CDR2 SMNVEV (reference sequence). V lost 2 bases, J lost 9 bases, and 7 bases stayed unmatched. The CDR3 length is 15 residues. CDR3 bases: TGTGCCAGCAGTTTACGGCGGGAGGGCGAGCGGGAGCTGTTTTTT. Translating it yields CASSLRREGERELFF.

The chain links TRBV2 to TRBJ1-5; 10 bases agree with TRBD1. The germline V gene encodes CDR1 SNHLY and CDR2 FYNNEI. V was clipped by 7 bases and J by 5 bases; unmatched bases: 5. CDR3 size: 14 residues. This CDR3 is CASNSGTGDQPQHF. Here the CDR3 DNA reads TGTGCCAGCAATTCCGGGACAGGGGATCAGCCCCAGCATTTT.

The V gene is TRBV30, the J gene TRBJ2-2; 7 nucleotides line up with TRBD2. The CDR3 runs to 14 residues. The germline CDR1 and CDR2 sequences are GTSNPN and SVGIG (reference sequence). The junction had 3 bases not matched to a gene; V was cut back by 3 bases and J by 2 bases. The CDR3 is CAWRKRENTGELFF. CDR3 sequence (DNA): TGTGCCTGGAGAAAGCGGGAAAACACCGGGGAGCTGTTTTTT. The variable domain in full, completed from reference TRBV30 and TRBJ2-2, reads SQTIHQWPATLVQPVGSPLSLECTVEGTSNPNLYWYRQAAGRGLQLLFYSVGIGQISSEVPQNLSASRPQDRQFILSSKKLLLSDSGFYLCAWRKRENTGELFFGEGSRLTVL.

The chain combines TRBV6-1 with TRBJ1-1, with D possibly TRBD1 on 5 matching bases. Trimming removed 4 bases from V and 5 bases from J, with 11 bases in between. CDR3 length: 13 amino acids. Germline-derived CDR1 and CDR2 are MNHNS and SASEGT. CDR3 nucleotides: TGTGCCAGCAGTGCGGATCGGGGGACTGAAGCTTTCTTT. The encoded protein is CASSADRGTEAFF.

This chain uses TRBV5-4 with TRBJ1-3; no definite D call. V was pared by 6 bases and J by 6 bases, with 13 bases between. The CDR3 is 13 residues long. Germline V gives CDR1 SGHNT, CDR2 YYREEE (reference sequence). The CDR3 DNA sequence: TGTGCCAGCACAATAGGAGGAGAAAACACCATATATTTT. It encodes CASTIGGENTIYF.

This clone was picked up a small number of times. The J gene is TRBJ1-1, the V gene TRBV6-1, with D perhaps TRBD1 (6 bases). The CDR3 extends over 13 amino acids. Germline CDR1 reads MNHNS; CDR2 reads SASEGT. Trimming took off 4 bases at V and 3 bases at J, with 9 bases between the two ends. CDR3 sequence (DNA): TGTGCCAGCAGTGCGGGGGGCCACACTGAAGCTTTCTTT. This translates into CASSAGGHTEAFF.

The chain joins TRBV19 to TRBJ1-3; D not certain. Germline V lookup: CDR1 LNHDA, CDR2 SQIVND (reference sequence). Between the trimmed V and J ends, which lost 7 bases and 0 bases, there was a span of 13 bases. CDR3 length equals 15 residues. In DNA, the CDR3 is TGTGCCAGTACCGATCGTTTGAGCTCTGGAAACACCATATATTTT. This sequence encodes CASTDRLSSGNTIYF. The variable domain in full, completed from reference TRBV19 and TRBJ1-3, reads DGGITQSPKYLFRKEGQNVTLSCEQNLNHDAMYWYRQDPGQGLRLIYYSQIVNDFQKGDIAEGYSVSREKKESFPLTVTSAQKNPTAFYLCASTDRLSSGNTIYFGEGSWLTVV.

This chain connects TRBV9 to TRBJ2-1, with D tentatively TRBD1 (6 bases). Deletions cut 4 bases from V and 5 bases from J, with 13 bases between. Germline CDR1 is SGDLS and CDR2 is YYNGEE. The CDR3 has 14 amino acids. The CDR3 reads CASSSRQENNEQFF. DNA for the CDR3: TGTGCCAGCAGCTCTCGACAGGAGAACAATGAGCAGTTCTTC.

The J gene is TRBJ2-1, the V gene TRBV10-3; a weak D match, TRBD2 (6 bases). Trimming stripped 3 bases from V and 9 bases from J, with 12 bases between. Germline CDR1 is ENHRY and CDR2 is SYGVKD. This CDR3 is built from 13 residues. The DNA for the CDR3 is TGTGCCATCAGTGATCCCCGGGAGATTGAGCAGTTCTTC. The encoded protein is CAISDPREIEQFF.

The genes are TRBV29-1 and TRBJ1-2; TRBD1 might be the D (5 bases). CDR1 is SQVTM, CDR2 ANQGSEA, per germline. This CDR3 has 12 amino acids. Trimming removed 3 bases at V and 4 bases at J, with 9 bases between. The CDR3 sequence: CSVDQGGYGYTF. The CDR3 DNA is TGCAGCGTTGATCAGGGTGGCTATGGCTACACCTTC.

The CDR3 is CASSEKARAGANVLTF. CDR3 in DNA: TGTGCCAGCAGTGAAAAGGCCAGGGCTGGGGCCAACGTCCTGACTTTC. The V gene is TRBV6-1, the J gene TRBJ2-6; perhaps TRBD1 as D (5 bases). This CDR3 comprises 16 residues. The V gene lost 2 bases and the J gene lost 2 bases, with 10 bases spanning the gap. Per germline, CDR1 MNHNS and CDR2 SASEGT.

This rearrangement joins TRBV18 to TRBJ1-5; D gene ambiguous. With 0 bases removed from V and 1 base from J, the gap between germline ends came to 10 bases. This CDR3 has 16 residues. The V gene's germline CDR1 is KGHSH and CDR2 LQKENI. This CDR3 reads CASSPPSGSSNQPQHF. DNA for the CDR3: TGTGCCAGCTCACCACCGTCTGGGAGCAGCAATCAGCCCCAGCATTTT.

This chain joins TRBV15 and TRBJ2-1; D is ambiguous. Trimming stripped 3 bases from V and 0 bases from J, with 9 bases between. CDR1 and CDR2 from the germline V gene are LNHNV and YYDKDF (reference sequence). The CDR3 is 15 amino acids. CDR3 in amino acids: CATSRTGSSYNEQFF. CDR3 bases: TGTGCCACCAGCAGGACGGGTAGCTCCTACAATGAGCAGTTCTTC.

This clone has just a few counts. The chain uses TRBV7-6 and TRBJ2-1, with a weak D call TRBD2 (6 bases). Trimming took off 1 base at V and 9 bases at J, with 31 bases between the two ends. The germline CDR1 and CDR2 sequences are SGHVS and FNYEAQ. CDR3 length: 20 amino acids. The CDR3 bases are TGTGCCAGCAGCTTAGTAGGAACCCAACTTAGGGCAGAGGATAGCGGTGAGCAGTTCTTC. Translating gives CASSLVGTQLRAEDSGEQFF.

This chain links TRBV9 with TRBJ1-3; possibly TRBD1 for D (6 bases). V was trimmed by 4 bases and J by 7 bases, leaving 15 bases between them. The length of the CDR3 is 14 residues. Germline V gene sequence: CDR1 SGDLS, CDR2 YYNGEE. In DNA form, the CDR3 reads TGTGCCAGCAGCCGGACAGTGGACATGAACACCATATATTTT. This codes for CASSRTVDMNTIYF.

This sequence joins TRBV6-1 and TRBJ2-3; the D is unclear. Germline values: CDR1 MNHNS, CDR2 SASEGT. The CDR3 runs 14 residues. V shed 9 bases and J shed 2 bases, with 15 bases lying between them. CDR3 residues: CASKLESATDTQYF. The CDR3 coding sequence is TGTGCCAGTAAGTTGGAGTCCGCCACAGATACGCAGTATTTT.

Here the CDR3 reads CASSYEYNEQFF. The CDR3 DNA reads as TGTGCCAGCAGCTACGAGTACAATGAGCAGTTCTTC. The chain carries TRBV5-5 and TRBJ2-1, with D hard to call. Trimming left V 3 bases short and J 4 bases short, with 5 bases between. Germline assignment: CDR1 SGHKS and CDR2 YYEKEE (reference sequence). This CDR3 is 12 amino acids long.

This clone was detected a few times. This chain joins TRBV9 and TRBJ2-1, with TRBD2 matching 13 bases. The trim removed 4 bases at V and 7 bases at J, leaving 8 bases unmatched. The CDR3 runs 16 residues. CDR1 is SGDLS, CDR2 YYNGEE, per germline. CDR3 loop: CASSFRGLAGSNEQFF. The CDR3 nucleotides read TGTGCCAGCAGCTTCCGGGGACTAGCGGGATCAAATGAGCAGTTCTTC.